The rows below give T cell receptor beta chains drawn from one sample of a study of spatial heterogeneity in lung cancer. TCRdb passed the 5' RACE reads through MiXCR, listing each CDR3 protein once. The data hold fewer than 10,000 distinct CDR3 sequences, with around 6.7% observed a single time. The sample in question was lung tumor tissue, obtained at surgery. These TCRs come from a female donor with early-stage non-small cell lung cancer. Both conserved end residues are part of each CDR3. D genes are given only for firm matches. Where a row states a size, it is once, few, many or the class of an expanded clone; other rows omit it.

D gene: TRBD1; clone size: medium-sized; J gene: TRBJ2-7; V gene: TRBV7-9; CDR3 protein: CASSLVRDRLYEQYF; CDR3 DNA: TGTGCCAGCAGCTTAGTCCGGGACAGGCTGTACGAGCAGTACTTC
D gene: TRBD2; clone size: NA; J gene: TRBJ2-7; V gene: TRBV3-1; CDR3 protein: CASSQDRGGRPAGVQYF; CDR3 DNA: TGTGCCAGCAGCCAAGATCGGGGCGGGAGGCCGGCAGGGGTGCAGTACTTC
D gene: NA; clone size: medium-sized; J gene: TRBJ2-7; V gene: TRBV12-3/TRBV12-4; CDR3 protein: CASSLGTDSYEQYF; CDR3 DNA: TGTGCCAGCAGTTTAGGGACGGATTCCTACGAGCAGTACTTC
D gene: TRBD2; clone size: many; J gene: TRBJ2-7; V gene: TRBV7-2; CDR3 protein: CASSGLAITYEQYF; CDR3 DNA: TGTGCCAGCAGCGGACTAGCGATAACGTACGAGCAGTACTTC
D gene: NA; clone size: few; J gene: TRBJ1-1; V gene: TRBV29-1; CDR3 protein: CSATRGLNTEAFF; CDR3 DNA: TGCAGCGCGACGCGGGGCCTGAACACTGAAGCTTTCTTT
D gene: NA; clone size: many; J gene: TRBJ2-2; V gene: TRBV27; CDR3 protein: CASSLEWTGELFF; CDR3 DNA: TGTGCCAGCAGTTTGGAGTGGACCGGGGAGCTGTTTTTT
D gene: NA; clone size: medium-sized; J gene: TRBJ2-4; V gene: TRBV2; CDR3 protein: CASSEALGGQRGF; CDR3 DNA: TGTGCCAGCAGTGAAGCGCTGGGGGGGCAAAGGGGCTTC
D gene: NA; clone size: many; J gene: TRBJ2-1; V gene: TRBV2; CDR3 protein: CASKDSSYNEQFF; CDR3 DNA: TGTGCCAGCAAGGACAGCTCCTACAATGAGCAGTTCTTC
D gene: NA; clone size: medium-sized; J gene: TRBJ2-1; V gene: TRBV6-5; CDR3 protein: CASTRGNEQFF; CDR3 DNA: TGTGCCAGCACCCGGGGGAATGAGCAGTTCTTC
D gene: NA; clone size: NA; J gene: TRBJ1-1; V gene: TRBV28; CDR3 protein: CASSLLGSATEAFF; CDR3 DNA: TGTGCCAGCAGTTTGCTTGGGAGTGCCACTGAAGCTTTCTTT
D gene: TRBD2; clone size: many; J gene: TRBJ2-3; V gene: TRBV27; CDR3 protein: CASSLWASGRATDTQYF; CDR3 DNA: TGTGCCAGCAGTTTATGGGCTAGCGGGAGGGCCACAGATACGCAGTATTTT
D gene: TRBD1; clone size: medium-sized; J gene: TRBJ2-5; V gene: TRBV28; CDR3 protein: CASSAGTGGPETQYF; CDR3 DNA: TGTGCCAGCAGCGCCGGGACAGGGGGGCCTGAGACCCAGTACTTC
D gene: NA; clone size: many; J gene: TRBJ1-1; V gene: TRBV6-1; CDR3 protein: CASFWGRNTEAFF; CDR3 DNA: TGTGCCAGCTTCTGGGGCAGGAACACTGAAGCTTTCTTT
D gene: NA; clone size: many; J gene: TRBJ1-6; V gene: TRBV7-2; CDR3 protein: CASSQQSSYNSPLHF; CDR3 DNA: TGTGCCAGCAGCCAGCAAAGCTCCTATAATTCACCCCTCCACTTT
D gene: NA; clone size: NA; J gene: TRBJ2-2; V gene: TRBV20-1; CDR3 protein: CSAREQTSRGGGELFF; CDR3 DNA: TGCAGTGCTAGAGAACAGACCAGCCGAGGTGGCGGGGAGCTGTTTTTT
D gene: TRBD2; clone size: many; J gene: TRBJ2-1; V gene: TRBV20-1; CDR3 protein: CSASGGRVTNEQFF; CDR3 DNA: TGCAGTGCAAGCGGGGGGCGGGTGACCAATGAGCAGTTCTTC
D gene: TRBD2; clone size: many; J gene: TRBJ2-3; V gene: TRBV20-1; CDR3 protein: CSARDPRLAGERGTDTQYF; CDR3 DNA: TGCAGTGCTAGAGACCCGAGACTAGCGGGAGAAAGGGGCACAGATACGCAGTATTTT
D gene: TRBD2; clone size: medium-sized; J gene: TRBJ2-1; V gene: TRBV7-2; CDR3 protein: CASSRKGLAGGNEQFF; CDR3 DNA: TGTGCCAGCAGCCGAAAGGGACTAGCGGGAGGGAATGAGCAGTTCTTC
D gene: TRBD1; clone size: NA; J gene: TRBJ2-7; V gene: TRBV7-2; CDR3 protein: CASSLTRTGDGYEQYF; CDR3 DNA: TGTGCCAGCAGCTTAACAAGGACAGGGGACGGATACGAGCAGTACTTC
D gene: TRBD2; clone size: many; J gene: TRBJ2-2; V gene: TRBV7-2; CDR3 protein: CASSLGFAGGLTGELFF; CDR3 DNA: TGTGCCAGCAGCTTAGGGTTCGCGGGAGGGCTCACCGGGGAGCTGTTTTTT
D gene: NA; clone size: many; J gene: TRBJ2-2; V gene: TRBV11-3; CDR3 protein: CASSTSWGSGELFF; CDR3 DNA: TGTGCCAGCAGCACAAGTTGGGGTTCGGGGGAGCTGTTTTTT
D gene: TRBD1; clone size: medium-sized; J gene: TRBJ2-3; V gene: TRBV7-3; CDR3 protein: CASSPRYGTASLDTQYF; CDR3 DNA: TGTGCCAGCAGCCCGAGATACGGGACAGCGAGTTTAGATACGCAGTATTTT
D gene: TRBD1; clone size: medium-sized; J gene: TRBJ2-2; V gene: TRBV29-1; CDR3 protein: CSVGTGRTGELFF; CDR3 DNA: TGCAGCGTGGGGACAGGCCGCACCGGGGAGCTGTTTTTT
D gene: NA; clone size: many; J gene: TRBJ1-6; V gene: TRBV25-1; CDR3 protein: CASSPRRDVRFHSPLHF; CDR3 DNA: TGTGCCAGCAGTCCCAGGAGGGACGTACGATTTCATTCACCCCTCCACTTT
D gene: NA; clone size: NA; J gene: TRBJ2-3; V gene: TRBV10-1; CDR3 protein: CASSPPFTDTQYF; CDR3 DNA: TGCGCCAGCAGCCCTCCGTTCACAGATACGCAGTATTTT
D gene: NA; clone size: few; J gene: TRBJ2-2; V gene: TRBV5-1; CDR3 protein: CASSWGRTGTGELFF; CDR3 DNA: TGCGCCAGCAGCTGGGGCAGGACGGGCACCGGGGAGCTGTTTTTT
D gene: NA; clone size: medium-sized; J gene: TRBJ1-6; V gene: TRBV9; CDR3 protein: CASSVAGSNSPLHF; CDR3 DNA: TGTGCCAGCAGCGTAGCCGGGAGCAATTCACCCCTCCACTTT
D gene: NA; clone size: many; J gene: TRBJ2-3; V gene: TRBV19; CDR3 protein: CASRLGSASTDTQYF; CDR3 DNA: TGTGCCAGTAGGCTTGGTAGCGCGAGCACAGATACGCAGTATTTT
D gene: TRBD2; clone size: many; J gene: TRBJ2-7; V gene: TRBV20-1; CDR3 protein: CSARGGLAGGPEYF; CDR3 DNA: TGCAGTGCTAGAGGGGGACTAGCGGGAGGGCCGGAGTACTTC
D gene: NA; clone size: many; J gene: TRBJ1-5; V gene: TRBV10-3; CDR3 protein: CAISESGVKYQPQHF; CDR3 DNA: TGTGCCATCAGTGAGTCCGGGGTAAAGTATCAGCCCCAGCATTTT
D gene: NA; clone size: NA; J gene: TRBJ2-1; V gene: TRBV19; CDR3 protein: CASQGASMNNEQFF; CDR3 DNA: TGTGCCAGCCAGGGTGCTAGCATGAACAATGAGCAGTTCTTC
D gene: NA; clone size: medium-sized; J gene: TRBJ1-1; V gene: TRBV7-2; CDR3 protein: CASRGQARNTEAFF; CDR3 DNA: TGTGCCAGCAGGGGACAAGCTCGTAACACTGAAGCTTTCTTT
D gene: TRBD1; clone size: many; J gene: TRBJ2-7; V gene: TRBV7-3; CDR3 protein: CASSPTTGSEQYF; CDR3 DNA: TGTGCCAGCAGCCCTACGACAGGGTCCGAGCAGTACTTC
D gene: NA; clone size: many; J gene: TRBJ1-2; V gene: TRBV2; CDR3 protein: CASSEGPLRDYGYTF; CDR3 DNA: TGTGCCAGCAGTGAAGGCCCGCTGCGAGACTATGGCTACACCTTC
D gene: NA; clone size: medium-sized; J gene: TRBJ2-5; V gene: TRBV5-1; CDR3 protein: CASSSGESRETQYF; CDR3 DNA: TGCGCCAGCAGCTCCGGAGAGTCCCGCGAGACCCAGTACTTC
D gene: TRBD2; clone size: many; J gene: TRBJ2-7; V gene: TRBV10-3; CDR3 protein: CAISDPAGEREQYF; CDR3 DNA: TGTGCCATCAGTGACCCAGCGGGGGAGCGCGAGCAGTACTTC
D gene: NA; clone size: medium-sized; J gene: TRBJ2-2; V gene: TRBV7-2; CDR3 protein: CASSRSVAGELFF; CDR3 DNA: TGTGCCAGCAGTCGAAGCGTAGCCGGGGAGCTGTTTTTT
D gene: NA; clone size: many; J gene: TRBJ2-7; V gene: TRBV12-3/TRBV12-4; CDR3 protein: CASSLETTGLLKASQYF; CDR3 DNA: TGTGCCAGCAGTTTAGAGACGACAGGACTCCTGAAGGCGAGCCAGTACTTC
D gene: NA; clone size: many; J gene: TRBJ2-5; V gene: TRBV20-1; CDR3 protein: CSARDQGGKWTQYF; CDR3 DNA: TGCAGTGCTAGGGACCAGGGGGGGAAGTGGACCCAGTACTTC
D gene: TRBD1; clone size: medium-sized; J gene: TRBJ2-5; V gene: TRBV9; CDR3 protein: CASSVGSGGRETQYF; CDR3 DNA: TGTGCCAGCAGCGTAGGGTCAGGGGGCCGGGAGACCCAGTACTTC
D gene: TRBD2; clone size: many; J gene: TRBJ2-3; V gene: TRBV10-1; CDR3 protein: CASSQTSGESTDTQYF; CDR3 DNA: TGCGCCAGCAGTCAGACTAGCGGCGAATCCACAGATACGCAGTATTTT
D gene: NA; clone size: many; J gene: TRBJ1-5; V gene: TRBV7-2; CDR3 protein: CASSPERGQPQHF; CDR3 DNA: TGTGCCAGCAGCCCGGAACGAGGACAGCCCCAGCATTTT
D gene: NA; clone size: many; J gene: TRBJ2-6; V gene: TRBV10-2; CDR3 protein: CASTTGATGANVLTF; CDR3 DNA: TGCGCCAGCACTACAGGAGCTACCGGGGCCAACGTCCTGACTTTC
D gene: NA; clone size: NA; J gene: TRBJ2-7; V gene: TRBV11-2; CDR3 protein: CASSPRLAGYEQYF; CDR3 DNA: TGTGCCAGCAGCCCCCGGCTAGCTGGGTACGAGCAGTACTTC
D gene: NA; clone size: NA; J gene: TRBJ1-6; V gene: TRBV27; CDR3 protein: CASSPSSYKSRLHF; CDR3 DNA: TGTGCCAGCAGTCCGAGCTCCTATAAATCACGCCTCCACTTT
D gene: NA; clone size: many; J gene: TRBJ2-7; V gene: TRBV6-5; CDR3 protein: CASSPAGDRPYEQYF; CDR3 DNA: TGTGCCAGCAGCCCCGCCGGTGATCGTCCCTACGAGCAGTACTTC
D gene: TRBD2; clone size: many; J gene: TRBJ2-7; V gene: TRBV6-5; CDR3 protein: CASSPLLAGPYEQYF; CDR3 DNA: TGTGCCAGCAGTCCTCTACTAGCGGGTCCCTACGAGCAGTACTTC
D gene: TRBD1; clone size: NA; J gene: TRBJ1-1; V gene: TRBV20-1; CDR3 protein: CSAGDRARFTEAFF; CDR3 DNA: TGCAGTGCTGGAGACAGGGCGCGGTTCACTGAAGCTTTCTTT
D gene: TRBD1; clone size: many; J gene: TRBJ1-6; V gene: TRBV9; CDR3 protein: CASSVGQGAYNSPLHF; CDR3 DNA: TGTGCCAGCAGCGTCGGACAGGGGGCTTATAATTCACCCCTCCACTTT
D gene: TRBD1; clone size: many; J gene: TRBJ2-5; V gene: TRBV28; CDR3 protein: CASSSPGQKYQETQYF; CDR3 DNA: TGTGCCAGCAGTTCGCCGGGACAGAAGTACCAAGAGACCCAGTACTTC